The 26 T cell receptor beta chains presented below share a single source sample, sequenced in a study of technical replicates of blood from a handful of donors. The method was immunoSEQ multiplex PCR; TCRdb's version includes in-frame clones alone and lacks a portion of them. This sample has 40,000 to 55,000 clones, with 90% to 97% found just once. The specimen was T cells isolated from PBMCs. These receptors were taken from a human donor in good health.

This rearrangement joins TRBV9 to TRBJ1-1, with a weak D call TRBD1 (5 bases). Trimming cost V 0 bases and J 4 bases, with 16 bases left between them. Germline V lookup: CDR1 SGDLS, CDR2 YYNGEE. This CDR3 has 16 amino acids. In nucleotides, the CDR3 is TGTGCCAGCAGCGTAGTAGACAGCACATGGGGCACTGAAGCTTTCTTT. Translating gives CASSVVDSTWGTEAFF.

This clone was counted once. The chain's CDR3 is CASRRSSMNTEAFF. For the CDR3, the DNA is TGTGCCAGCAGGAGAAGCTCGATGAACACTGAAGCTTTCTTT. This chain joins TRBV7-2 and TRBJ1-1; D remains unclear. The CDR3 has 14 amino acids. Germline V lookup: CDR1 SGHTA, CDR2 FQGNSA. V was shortened by 6 bases and J by 0 bases, with 11 bases between the two germline ends.

V is TRBV5-6 and J is TRBJ2-7; 10 positions match TRBD1. The CDR3 is 13 residues long. V shed 1 base, J shed 6 bases, and the junction held 1 base outside the gene matches. Germline loops: CDR1 SGHDT, CDR2 YYEEEE. Here the CDR3 reads CASSLWTGGEQYF. CDR3 sequence (DNA): TGTGCCAGCAGCTTGTGGACAGGGGGCGAGCAGTACTTC.

The chain couples TRBV13 to TRBJ1-5; no reliable D call. V dropped 0 bases and J dropped 7 bases, with 10 bases sitting between them. Germline V gives CDR1 PRHDT, CDR2 FYEKMQ (reference sequence). The CDR3 is 14 amino acids. DNA for the CDR3: TGTGCCAGCAGCTTAGGGGAGGGAGTACAGCCCCAGCATTTT. Translated, it gives CASSLGEGVQPQHF. The whole variable domain, filled in from reference TRBV13 and TRBJ1-5, reads AAGVIQSPRHLIKEKRETATLKCYPIPRHDTVYWYQQGPGQDPQFLISFYEKMQSDKGSIPDRFSAQQFSDYHSELNMSSLELGDSALYFCASSLGEGVQPQHFGDGTRLSIL.

V gene TRBV25-1 combines with J gene TRBJ1-4; D unclear. Germline loops: CDR1 MGHDK, CDR2 SYGVNS. The CDR3 spans 12 residues. Trimming took 4 bases from V and 10 from J, leaving 10 bases between them. CDR3 residues: CASSVDRGKLFF. Written as DNA, the CDR3 is TGTGCCAGCAGTGTTGACCGGGGAAAACTGTTTTTT.

The chain combines TRBV2 with TRBJ2-7, with 7 bases that match TRBD2. Trimming at V came to 6 bases and at J to 0 bases, leaving 2 bases not matched to a gene. Germline CDR1 reads SNHLY; CDR2 reads FYNNEI. The CDR3 has 13 residues. The CDR3 is CASRGGSSYEQYF. In DNA form, the CDR3 reads TGTGCCAGCAGGGGGGGGAGCTCCTACGAGCAGTACTTC.

The chain employs TRBV5-1 and TRBJ1-1; D call uncertain. Germline CDR1 SGHRS, CDR2 YFSETQ. Trimming left V 1 base short and J 0 bases short, with 10 bases between. The CDR3 covers 15 residues. The CDR3, as DNA: TGCGCCAGCAGCTTGTACAACAGCCTGAACACTGAAGCTTTCTTT. Translated: CASSLYNSLNTEAFF.

This rearrangement joins TRBV19 to TRBJ2-7; 12 bases align to TRBD2. The CDR3 runs 15 residues. The germline CDR1 and CDR2 sequences are LNHDA and SQIVND (reference sequence). The V segment lost 5 bases and the J segment 4 bases; nucleotides outside the gene matches: 6. As DNA, the CDR3 is TGTGCCAGTAGTGAACCAACTAGCGGGAGGTACGAGCAGTACTTC. Encoded protein: CASSEPTSGRYEQYF. Full variable domain (rest looked up from reference TRBV19 and TRBJ2-7): DGGITQSPKYLFRKEGQNVTLSCEQNLNHDAMYWYRQDPGQGLRLIYYSQIVNDFQKGDIAEGYSVSREKKESFPLTVTSAQKNPTAFYLCASSEPTSGRYEQYFGPGTRLTVT.

The chain is built from TRBV2 and TRBJ1-1; 7 bases agree with TRBD1. Germline loops: CDR1 SNHLY, CDR2 FYNNEI. With V trimmed by 10 bases and J by 7 bases, 6 bases remained unmatched. CDR3 size: 11 residues. The CDR3 sequence: CAILGQLEAFF. The DNA of the CDR3 is TGTGCCATTCTGGGACAGCTTGAAGCTTTCTTT.

The gene calls are TRBV9 and TRBJ2-1, with 8 bases aligning to TRBD2. CDR3 size: 18 residues. V was clipped by 0 bases and J by 0 bases; unmatched bases: 8. The V gene's germline CDR1 is SGDLS and CDR2 YYNGEE. CDR3 DNA: TGTGCCAGCAGCGTAGTAGATAGCGGGATCGGCTCCTACAATGAGCAGTTCTTC. It codes for CASSVVDSGIGSYNEQFF. Supplemented by reference TRBV9 and TRBJ2-1, the full variable domain reads DSGVTQTPKHLITATGQRVTLRCSPRSGDLSVYWYQQSLDQGLQFLIQYYNGEERAKGNILERFSAQQFPDLHSELNLSSLELGDSALYFCASSVVDSGIGSYNEQFFGPGTRLTVL.

V gene TRBV5-1 combines with J gene TRBJ2-3; TRBD1 might be the D (5 bases). The length of the CDR3 is 15 residues. Between the trimmed V and J ends, which lost 4 bases and 2 bases, there was a span of 14 bases. Germline assignment: CDR1 SGHRS and CDR2 YFSETQ. CDR3 protein: CASSPQGANTDTQYF. The CDR3 DNA reads TGCGCCAGCAGCCCCCAGGGCGCCAACACAGATACGCAGTATTTT.

The rearrangement joins TRBV23-1 to TRBJ2-3, with 8 bases that match TRBD2. TRBV23-1 is marked as an open reading frame, function uncertain. V was pared by 11 bases and J by 4 bases, with 14 bases of the junction left unmatched. The CDR3 has 15 amino acids. Here the CDR3 reads CALKIGGRLSDTQYF. Here the CDR3 DNA reads TGCGCCCTAAAGATAGGCGGGAGGCTTTCAGATACGCAGTATTTT.

The J gene is TRBJ2-1, the V gene TRBV7-2; 8 bases fit TRBD2. Germline V gives CDR1 SGHTA, CDR2 FQGNSA. The junction had 8 bases not matched to a gene; V was cut back by 6 bases and J by 7 bases. CDR3 length equals 14 residues. The CDR3 region is CASSNPGLVNEQFF. The CDR3 DNA reads as TGTGCCAGCAGTAATCCGGGACTAGTGAATGAGCAGTTCTTC.

This clone was detected once. The chain joins TRBV6-5 to TRBJ2-3; 10 nucleotides align to TRBD1. The V gene end was trimmed by 6 bases and the J gene end by 6 bases; junction bases not matched to a gene: 3. CDR1 and CDR2 from the germline V gene are MNHEY and SVGAGI. CDR3 length: 13 amino acids. The CDR3 DNA reads as TGTGCCAGCAGGGGGACAGGGGTTGATACGCAGTATTTT. Translated, it gives CASRGTGVDTQYF.

The chain employs TRBV19 and TRBJ2-7, with 8 bases aligning to TRBD1. Germline CDR1 is LNHDA and CDR2 is SQIVND (reference sequence). After removal of 5 bases from V and 0 bases from J, the junction contained 6 bases not matched to a gene. The CDR3 totals 15 residues. CDR3 DNA: TGTGCCAGTAGTTACCCCGGGACAGGCTCCTACGAGCAGTACTTC. Its translation is CASSYPGTGSYEQYF. The full variable domain, completed using reference TRBV19 and TRBJ2-7, is DGGITQSPKYLFRKEGQNVTLSCEQNLNHDAMYWYRQDPGQGLRLIYYSQIVNDFQKGDIAEGYSVSREKKESFPLTVTSAQKNPTAFYLCASSYPGTGSYEQYFGPGTRLTVT.

The chain is built from TRBV29-1 and TRBJ1-2; D unresolved. Germline CDR1 SQVTM, CDR2 ANQGSEA. The CDR3 spans 15 residues. V gave up 5 bases and J gave up 6 bases, with 22 bases separating them. CDR3 protein: CSVYTAALWAHGYTF. The CDR3 DNA reads as TGCAGCGTTTATACAGCGGCACTGTGGGCCCATGGCTACACCTTC.

The rearrangement joins TRBV7-9 to TRBJ2-7, with 7 bases aligning to TRBD1. V shed 6 bases and J 1 base; nucleotides not matched to a gene: 9. The germline CDR1 and CDR2 sequences are SEHNR and FQNEAQ (reference sequence). This CDR3 has 15 amino acids. The CDR3: CASSRQGLASYEQYF. As DNA, the CDR3 is TGTGCCAGCAGTAGACAGGGTTTAGCGTCCTACGAGCAGTACTTC.

The genes are TRBV6-5 and TRBJ2-5; TRBD2 might be the D (6 bases). V was pared by 3 bases and J by 4 bases, with 12 bases between. The length of the CDR3 is 14 residues. CDR1 is MNHEY, CDR2 SVGAGI, per germline. CDR3: CASSYLGSGETQYF. As DNA, the CDR3 is TGTGCCAGCAGTTATCTCGGTAGCGGAGAGACCCAGTACTTC.

J is TRBJ2-2 and V is TRBV7-9; D may be TRBD2 (5 bases). V lost 3 bases, J lost 5 bases, and 10 bases lay in between. The CDR3 is 14 residues long. Germline V gene data show CDR1 as SEHNR and CDR2 as FQNEAQ (reference sequence). The CDR3 reads CASSFKGRTGELFF. DNA for the CDR3: TGTGCCAGCAGCTTCAAAGGGAGAACCGGGGAGCTGTTTTTT.

This sequence joins TRBV5-1 and TRBJ2-2; D is undetermined. The CDR3 contains 14 residues. The ends were cut back, 2 bases at V and 1 base at J, with 6 bases in the middle. Germline V gene data show CDR1 as SGHRS and CDR2 as YFSETQ. CDR3 amino acids: CASSLTVNTGELFF. CDR3 DNA sequence: TGCGCCAGCAGCTTAACAGTGAACACCGGGGAGCTGTTTTTT.

The chain joins TRBV11-2 to TRBJ2-1; D gene ambiguous. V lost 1 base, J lost 4 bases, and 5 bases lay in between. The CDR3 sequence is 13 residues long. Germline V gene lookup returns CDR1 SGHAT and CDR2 FQNNGV. In DNA form, the CDR3 reads TGTGCCAGCAGCTTAGGGGCGTACAATGAGCAGTTCTTC. Its translation: CASSLGAYNEQFF.

This chain uses TRBV9 with TRBJ2-7; 8 bases are shared with TRBD2. The junction had 10 bases not matched to a gene; V was cut back by 3 bases and J by 5 bases. The CDR3 has 15 amino acids. From germline, CDR1 is SGDLS and CDR2 YYNGEE. The CDR3 DNA is TGTGCCAGCAGCGCCCTCTTAGCGGGACGGAACGAGCAGTACTTC. Translating it yields CASSALLAGRNEQYF.

The rearrangement links TRBV4-1 to TRBJ2-7, with TRBD1 matching 9 bases. The length of the CDR3 is 15 residues. CDR1 is MGHRA, CDR2 YSYEKL, per germline. Trimming took 4 bases from V and 2 from J; bases not matched to a gene: 6. The CDR3 is CASSLPGQGAYEQYF. DNA of the CDR3: TGCGCCAGCAGCCTACCGGGACAGGGAGCCTACGAGCAGTACTTC.

This clone has only one observation. V is TRBV7-6 and J is TRBJ2-3; 8 bases are shared with TRBD1. The germline V gene has CDR1 SGHVS and CDR2 FNYEAQ. The CDR3 contains 16 residues. The ends lost 0 bases at V and 2 bases at J; junction bases unmatched: 4. This chain's CDR3 is CASSLAPGQDTDTQYF. CDR3 DNA sequence: TGTGCCAGCAGCTTAGCCCCGGGACAGGACACAGATACGCAGTATTTT.

The V call is TRBV28, the J call TRBJ2-1; TRBD2 matches at 9 bases. The CDR3 loop spans 15 amino acids. The J segment lost 2 bases and the V segment lost 6 bases, leaving 5 bases of the junction unmatched. Germline V CDR1 and CDR2: MDHEN, SYDVKM. CDR3 in amino acids: CASRETSGAYNEQFF. CDR3 DNA sequence: TGTGCCAGCAGGGAGACTAGCGGTGCCTACAATGAGCAGTTCTTC.

This chain links TRBV9 with TRBJ2-1; D remains unclear. Deletions cut 0 bases from V and 4 bases from J, with 8 bases between. Germline values: CDR1 SGDLS, CDR2 YYNGEE. The length of the CDR3 is 14 residues. As DNA, the CDR3 is TGTGCCAGCAGCGTAGCTACTTCATACAATGAGCAGTTCTTC. Protein: CASSVATSYNEQFF. Full variable domain (rest looked up from reference TRBV9 and TRBJ2-1): DSGVTQTPKHLITATGQRVTLRCSPRSGDLSVYWYQQSLDQGLQFLIQYYNGEERAKGNILERFSAQQFPDLHSELNLSSLELGDSALYFCASSVATSYNEQFFGPGTRLTVL.